This T cell receptor beta chain comes out of a study of blood T cell repertoires in COVID-19. The assay was immunoSEQ multiplex PCR, and TCRdb's table has in-frame clones only and misses some. The repertoire consists of fewer than 150,000 clones, with about four fifths occurring once and the leading ten covering roughly 9%. This TCR was recovered from a woman aged 80 or over in a cohort sampled during active or convalescent COVID-19. Input material: peripheral blood.

The DNA of the CDR3 is TGTGCCTGGAGTGAAGGGAGATGGACTGAAGCTTTCTTT. Translated, it gives CAWSEGRWTEAFF. The gene calls are TRBV30 and TRBJ1-1; D uncertain. CDR1 GTSNPN and CDR2 SVGIG come from the germline V gene (reference sequence). The CDR3 covers 13 residues. Trimming removed 1 base from V and 5 bases from J, with 11 bases in between.